The 11 T cell receptor beta chains given below trace back to one sample, sequenced in a study of control samples from healthy donors and cancer patients. The table came from immunoSEQ multiplex PCR; TCRdb's copy has only in-frame clones and leaves some out. The data hold roughly 400,000 clones, with approximately 92% observed a single time. What was sequenced was PBMCs. The receptors shown here come from a middle-aged man with head and neck cancer.

V and J are TRBV28 and TRBJ1-6; TRBD1 is a possible D gene (5 bases). V lost 8 bases and J lost 3, with 11 bases in between. CDR1 is MDHEN and CDR2 is SYDVKM in the germline V gene. This CDR3 has 14 residues. The CDR3 here is CASVGGDYNSPLHF. The CDR3 DNA reads TGTGCCAGCGTTGGGGGAGACTATAATTCACCCCTCCACTTT.

The rearrangement joins TRBV28 to TRBJ1-6, with 8 bases aligning to TRBD1. The CDR3 loop spans 16 amino acids. Trimming cost V 5 bases and J 8 bases; bases outside gene matches: 11. CDR1 and CDR2 from the germline V gene are MDHEN and SYDVKM. In DNA, the CDR3 is TGTGCCAGCAGTGTCCCCAGGGGGCGCGGAGATTCACCCCTCCACTTT. Its translation: CASSVPRGRGDSPLHF.

The V call is TRBV5-4, the J call TRBJ1-5; 9 bases match TRBD1. Germline trimming cut 1 base from V and 2 bases from J; bases unmatched to any gene: 7. CDR1 SGHNT and CDR2 YYREEE come from the germline V gene (reference sequence). This CDR3 is 17 amino acids long. The CDR3 coding sequence is TGTGCCAGCAGCTTGACAGGGGGCGGTGGAGGCAATCAGCCCCAGCATTTT. This gives the protein CASSLTGGGGGNQPQHF.

The chain recombines TRBV6-6 with TRBJ1-1; 9 nucleotides match TRBD1. Germline trimming cut 4 bases from V and 6 bases from J; bases unmatched to any gene: 12. The V gene's germline CDR1 is MNHNY and CDR2 SVGAGI (reference sequence). This CDR3 has 16 residues. This chain's CDR3 is CASSSGTGRPPSEAFF. For the CDR3, the DNA is TGTGCCAGCAGTTCCGGGACAGGGAGGCCCCCTTCTGAAGCTTTCTTT.

The J gene is TRBJ1-1, the V gene TRBV5-4, with D uncertain. This CDR3 contains 14 residues. The V and J ends lost 4 bases and 1 base respectively, with 11 bases between them. Germline CDR1 is SGHNT and CDR2 is YYREEE (reference sequence). The CDR3 DNA sequence: TGTGCCAGCAGCCCGAGTTCCCCGAACACTGAAGCTTTCTTT. Protein: CASSPSSPNTEAFF.

The chain carries TRBV7-2 and TRBJ1-5; no reliable D call. Per the germline V gene, CDR1 is SGHTA and CDR2 is FQGNSA. The V end was cut by 2 bases, the J end by 7 bases, with 9 bases between. The CDR3 is made up of 13 amino acids. The CDR3 nucleotides read TGTGCCAGCAGCTTATGGGTCCAGCAGCCCCAGCATTTT. This gives the protein CASSLWVQQPQHF.

The chain is built from TRBV27 and TRBJ2-1; 11 bases agree with TRBD2. Looked up from germline, CDR1 is MNHEY and CDR2 is SMNVEV (reference sequence). Trimming at V came to 5 bases and at J to 7 bases, leaving 13 bases not matched to a gene. There are 17 residues in the CDR3. The CDR3 nucleotides are TGTGCCAGCAGTCCTATGATAACTAGCGGGGGATGGAATGAGCAGTTCTTC. Translated, it gives CASSPMITSGGWNEQFF.

A remark on this clone: Because the CDR3's place on the DNA is in doubt, the DNA is left out and the CDR3 is given as listed by TCRdb. The rearrangement links TRBV27 to TRBJ2-3; the table's D call, TRBD2, was not checked against the DNA. The germline gives CDR1 MNHEY, CDR2 SMNVEV (reference sequence). The CDR3 extends over 15 residues, inclusive of both ends. The CDR3 protein is CASSSSGGPGDTQYF.

V usage is TRBV19 and J usage is TRBJ2-1, with D maybe TRBD2 (5 bases). CDR3 length: 18 residues. The V gene's germline CDR1 is LNHDA and CDR2 SQIVND (reference sequence). The germline V and J ends were trimmed by 3 bases and 5 bases, with 23 bases remaining between them. The CDR3 DNA reads TGTGCCAGTAGTATTCTTCGTCGGTTCGGGGATAGCAACAATGAGCAGTTCTTC. This translates into CASSILRRFGDSNNEQFF.

V usage is TRBV13 and J usage is TRBJ2-7, with 9 bases identical to TRBD1. V shed 4 bases, J shed 6 bases, and the junction held 1 base outside the gene matches. Germline lookup yields CDR1 PRHDT and CDR2 FYEKMQ (reference sequence). This CDR3 has 12 amino acids. Here the CDR3 DNA reads TGTGCCAGCAGCTCGGGACAGGGCGAGCAGTACTTC. This sequence encodes CASSSGQGEQYF. The full variable domain, rest sourced from reference TRBV13 and TRBJ2-7, is AAGVIQSPRHLIKEKRETATLKCYPIPRHDTVYWYQQGPGQDPQFLISFYEKMQSDKGSIPDRFSAQQFSDYHSELNMSSLELGDSALYFCASSSGQGEQYFGPGTRLTVT.

CDR3 bases: TGTGCCAGTAGTATGACCGGGGAGCTGTTTTTT. As protein: CASSMTGELFF. The rearrangement links TRBV19 to TRBJ2-2; no clear D. The CDR3 consists of 11 residues. V shed 3 bases and J shed 5 bases, with 1 base lying between them. Germline CDR1 and CDR2: LNHDA and SQIVND (reference sequence).